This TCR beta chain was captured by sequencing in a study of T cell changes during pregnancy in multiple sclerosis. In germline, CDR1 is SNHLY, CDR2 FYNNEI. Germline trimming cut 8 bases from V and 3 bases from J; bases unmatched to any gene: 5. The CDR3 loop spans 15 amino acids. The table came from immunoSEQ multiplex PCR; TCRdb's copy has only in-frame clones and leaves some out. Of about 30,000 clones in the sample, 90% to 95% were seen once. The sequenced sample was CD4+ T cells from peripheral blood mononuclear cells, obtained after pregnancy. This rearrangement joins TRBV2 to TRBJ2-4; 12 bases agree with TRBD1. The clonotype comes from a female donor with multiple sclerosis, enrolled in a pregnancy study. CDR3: CASGGQGAGKNIQYF. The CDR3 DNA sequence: TGTGCCAGCGGGGGACAGGGGGCTGGCAAAAACATTCAGTACTTC.